This T cell receptor beta chain is from a study of cytomegalovirus exposure and HLA in healthy donors. Overall study results and limits: Association of a missense DCLRE1C variant with TCR beta V- and J-gene trimming was reported in a later analysis. Cytomegalovirus-associated TCR beta chains were listed, numbering over 150. The records held CMV serostatus as the only immune exposure information.

V was cut by 5 bases and J by 4 bases, with 15 bases left in between. The CDR3 has 14 residues. Germline V gene lookup returns CDR1 SGHVS and CDR2 FQNEAQ. The primer mix had 60 Vbeta and 13 Jbeta primers. Some clones are missing from TCRdb's copy, which holds only in-frame ones; the method was immunoSEQ multiplex PCR. Found here are fewer than 200,000 clones, about 77% of them singletons; the top ten hold 7.4%. On this clone itself: The antigen is unknown.

The sequenced sample consisted of PBMCs. V usage is TRBV7-8 and J usage is TRBJ2-7, with D maybe TRBD1 (6 bases). The origin of this receptor is a male donor in good health and CMV-seropositive. The CDR3 sequence: CASSLGAERYEQYF. The CDR3 DNA reads as TGTGCCAGCAGCCTGGGGGCAGAAAGGTACGAGCAGTACTTC.